A selection of T cell receptor beta chains follows, all from one sample in a study of regulatory T cells in long-lasting Graves disease. A single record per CDR3 protein comes from TCRdb applying MiXCR to the multiplex PCR reads. The repertoire holds approximately 560,000 distinct CDR3 sequences, around 16% seen once, with 12% in the top ten. Another study also made use of these data, one on T cells in Graves' hyperthyroidism and ophthalmopathy.

The sample here was peripheral blood mononuclear cells (PBMCs), taken at new diagnosis, from a patient treated with antithyroid drugs. The receptors were sampled from a man in his late teens or twenties with Graves disease. The CDR3 runs from the conserved cysteine through the conserved F or W. D genes are given only for firm matches. Rows give clone size only sometimes, using once, few, many, or a class for an expanded clone.

TRBJ2-5 | TRBV28 | TRBD1 | many | TGTGCCAGCGGAAACCGGGACAGCCAAGAGACCCAGTACTTC | CASGNRDSQETQYF
TRBJ2-4 | TRBV28 | - | few | TGTGCCAGCAGTTTGGGGCCCCTAGCCAAAAACATTCAGTACTTC | CASSLGPLAKNIQYF
TRBJ2-2 | TRBV28 | TRBD1 | many | TGTGCCAGCAGTCAGCTCGGGACAGTCGGGGAGCTGTTTTTT | CASSQLGTVGELFF
TRBJ1-6 | TRBV10-3 | - | - | TGTGCCACGACGGCAGTTAGTAATTCACCCCTCCACTTT | CATTAVSNSPLHF
TRBJ1-5 | TRBV28 | - | - | TGTGCCAGCAGTTTTTTCGGCCCAGGCAGATCCCTGAGCAATCAGCCCCAGCATTTT | CASSFFGPGRSLSNQPQHF
TRBJ2-5 | TRBV5-1 | - | many | TGCGCCAGCAGCCGTGGCGTAGCGGAGCAAGAGACCCAGTACTTC | CASSRGVAEQETQYF
TRBJ1-3 | TRBV15 | - | - | TGTGCCACCAGCAGAGATGCGAGCTCTGGAAACACCATATATTTT | CATSRDASSGNTIYF
TRBJ2-3 | TRBV5-8 | TRBD2 | - | TGTGCCAGCAGCCGGGCGGGAGACCGACCCCGCACAGATACGCAGTATTTT | CASSRAGDRPRTDTQYF
TRBJ2-3 | TRBV3-1 | - | - | TGTGCCAGCAGCCAAGAATGGCGGGGACTCACAGATACGCAGTATTTT | CASSQEWRGLTDTQYF
TRBJ1-1 | TRBV5-1 | TRBD1 | few | TGCGCCAGCAGCTTGGCCGCTGACAGGGCTGAAGCTTTCTTT | CASSLAADRAEAFF
TRBJ2-7 | TRBV5-1 | TRBD2 | - | TGCGCCAGCAGAATGACTAGCGGGAGGGGAATCTACGAGCAGTACTTC | CASRMTSGRGIYEQYF
TRBJ2-7 | TRBV20-1 | TRBD2 | - | TGCAGTGCTTCGGGACTAGCGGGATTCTACGAGCAGTACTTC | CSASGLAGFYEQYF
TRBJ1-2 | TRBV29-1 | TRBD1 | - | TGCAGCGTTGAAGACAGGGGGCGCTTCGGGCACTATGGCTACACCTTC | CSVEDRGRFGHYGYTF
TRBJ2-7 | TRBV11-2 | - | many | TGTGCCAGCAGCTTAATTCTAGCCGGGGAGCAGTACTTC | CASSLILAGEQYF
TRBJ1-4 | TRBV9 | - | - | TGTGCCAGCAGCTCTCAGGGGCGGGCTAATGAAAAACTGTTTTTT | CASSSQGRANEKLFF
TRBJ2-2 | TRBV30 | - | many | TGTGCCTGGAGTGGGGATACCGGGGAGCTGTTTTTT | CAWSGDTGELFF
TRBJ2-5 | TRBV12-3/TRBV12-4 | TRBD1 | many | TGTGCCAGCCGCCCTAGTGGCAGGGGGCTTGAGACCCAGTACTTC | CASRPSGRGLETQYF
TRBJ1-1 | TRBV5-1 | TRBD1 | many | TGCGCCAGCAGCTCGACAGGGATGAACACTGAAGCTTTCTTT | CASSSTGMNTEAFF
TRBJ2-5 | TRBV3-1 | - | few | TGTGCCAGCAGCTCTGGGCAGACCCAGTACTTC | CASSSGQTQYF
TRBJ2-4 | TRBV13 | - | - | TGTGCCAGCGCATCGGGAGGGGGCGGCAAAAACATTCAGTACTTC | CASASGGGGKNIQYF
TRBJ2-7 | TRBV13 | - | - | TGTGCCAGCAGCTCGACTAGTGGCGAGCAGTACTTC | CASSSTSGEQYF
TRBJ1-5 | TRBV20-1 | - | many | TGCAGTGCCGGGCGGACAGCTAGCAATCAGCCCCAGCATTTT | CSAGRTASNQPQHF
TRBJ2-1 | TRBV28 | - | many | TGTGCCAGCAGTACCTCTTACAATGAGCAGTTCTTC | CASSTSYNEQFF
TRBJ1-1 | TRBV2 | TRBD1 | many | TGTGCCAGCAGGAAAGACAGGGGAACTGAAGCTTTCTTT | CASRKDRGTEAFF
TRBJ2-1 | TRBV13 | - | many | TGTGCCAGCAGCCCGCCTACAAACAATGAGCAGTTCTTC | CASSPPTNNEQFF
TRBJ2-5 | TRBV20-1 | - | - | TGCAGTGCTAGTAGCACTATTAAGTTAGAGACCCAGTACTTC | CSASSTIKLETQYF